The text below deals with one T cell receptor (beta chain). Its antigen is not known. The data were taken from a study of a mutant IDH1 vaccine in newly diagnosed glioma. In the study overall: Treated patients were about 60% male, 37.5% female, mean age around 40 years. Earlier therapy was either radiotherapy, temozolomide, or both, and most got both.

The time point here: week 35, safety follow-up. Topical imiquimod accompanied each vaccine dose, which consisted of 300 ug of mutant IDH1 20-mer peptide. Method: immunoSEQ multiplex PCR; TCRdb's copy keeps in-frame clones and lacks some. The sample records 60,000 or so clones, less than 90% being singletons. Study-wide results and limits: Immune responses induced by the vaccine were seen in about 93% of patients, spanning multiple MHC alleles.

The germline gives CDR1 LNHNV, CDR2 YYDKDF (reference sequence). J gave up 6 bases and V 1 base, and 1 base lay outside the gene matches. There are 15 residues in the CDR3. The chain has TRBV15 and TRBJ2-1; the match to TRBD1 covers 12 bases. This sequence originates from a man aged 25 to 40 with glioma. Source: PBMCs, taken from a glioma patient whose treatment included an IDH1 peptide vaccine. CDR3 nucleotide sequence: TGTGCCACCAGCAGAGTGGGACAGGGGGCCAATGAGCAGTTCTTC. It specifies CATSRVGQGANEQFF. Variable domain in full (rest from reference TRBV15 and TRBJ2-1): DAMVIQNPRYQVTQFGKPVTLSCSQTLNHNVMYWYQQKSSQAPKLLFHYYDKDFNNEADTPDNFQSRRPNTSFCFLDIRSPGLGDTAMYLCATSRVGQGANEQFFGPGTRLTVL.